This T cell receptor (beta chain) derives from a study of blood T cell repertoires in COVID-19. Losses at the gene ends were 5 bases for V and 1 base for J; bases not matched to a gene: 6. The CDR3 is 16 amino acids. Germline V CDR1 and CDR2: LNHDA, SQIVND (reference sequence). In the original analysis: Amplification with reference gene primers provided the estimates of nucleated cell counts. Produced via immunoSEQ multiplex PCR; TCRdb's table is partial and in-frame only. V and J calls and clone size are as listed in that table; D and trimming were resolved from the DNA. The data hold fewer than 350,000 clones, with less than 85% observed a single time. Resolution of symptoms, clearance, or two negative PCRs was present in recovered Cohort 3 donors.

This TCR came from a woman in her forties or fifties who had recovered from COVID-19. The chain is built from TRBV19 and TRBJ2-1, with 9 bases aligning to TRBD1. The sample taken for sequencing was PBMCs or T cells enriched from blood (not recorded which). The CDR3 nucleotides are TGTGCCAGTAGTCCGACAGGGGGTATATCCTACAATGAGCAGTTCTTC. Its protein product is CASSPTGGISYNEQFF.